The rows below give T cell receptor beta chains drawn from one sample of a study of CD8 T cells in ankylosing spondylitis. TCRdb reprocessed the 5' RACE reads via MiXCR and lists one record per CDR3 protein. This table has approximately 520,000 distinct CDR3 sequences, about 5.2% appearing once. Specimen: blood, either unsorted or a sorted T cell fraction (not recorded which). These TCRs come from a male donor with ankylosing spondylitis. Both conserved end residues are part of each CDR3. D genes are given only for firm matches. Only some rows state a clone size, as once, few, many or a class for expanded clones.

clone size	V gene	J gene	D gene	CDR3 DNA	CDR3 protein
many	TRBV29-1	TRBJ2-5	TRBD2	TGCAGCGTCGGGGGGGAGAGTGAGACCCAGTACTTC	CSVGGESETQYF
NA	TRBV13	TRBJ2-1	TRBD2	TGTGCCACCAAGGGTCCACGGGGGGGCCAGTCCGGTGAGCAGTTCTTC	CATKGPRGGQSGEQFF
many	TRBV28	TRBJ1-2	NA	TGTGCCAGCAGTCCAACACAGATTCAGGGCTACACCTTC	CASSPTQIQGYTF
many	TRBV6-5	TRBJ2-1	NA	TGTGCCAGCAGTTACTCACGGGTAAAGTTCGTTGAGCAGTTCTTC	CASSYSRVKFVEQFF
few	TRBV7-2	TRBJ2-2	NA	TGTGCCAGCAGCCTACAACCGGGACAGAACACCGGGGAGCTGTTTTTT	CASSLQPGQNTGELFF
many	TRBV27	TRBJ1-1	NA	TGTGCCAGCAGTTATGGCCCGGGATCGACTGAAGCTTTCTTT	CASSYGPGSTEAFF
NA	TRBV20-1	TRBJ2-7	TRBD1	TGCTGTGCTACCCCGGGACAGGGGGCGGCTTTGGGCGAGCAGTACTTC	CCATPGQGAALGEQYF
many	TRBV24-1	TRBJ2-5	NA	TGTGCCACCAGGTCAGAAGGACGGGAGACCCAGTACTTC	CATRSEGRETQYF
NA	TRBV7-9	TRBJ2-3	NA	TGTGCCAGCACCCGGGACGGGGGAGGAGCGGATACGCAGTATTTT	CASTRDGGGADTQYF
many	TRBV5-5	TRBJ2-1	NA	TGTGCCAGCAGGGGTCCTGGCAATGAGCAGTTCTTC	CASRGPGNEQFF
medium-sized	TRBV7-8	TRBJ2-7	TRBD2	TGTGCCAGCAGCCTACTATCGGGACTAGCGGCATACGAGCAGTACTTC	CASSLLSGLAAYEQYF
many	TRBV6-5	TRBJ1-3	NA	TGTGCCAGCAGTTACTCGAGGGGGACGGTAAACACCATATATTTT	CASSYSRGTVNTIYF
NA	TRBV7-9	TRBJ2-1	TRBD2	TGTGCCAGCAGCCCCCCCTTAGCGGGAGAAACCTACAATGAGCAGTTCTTC	CASSPPLAGETYNEQFF
many	TRBV20-1	TRBJ2-6	NA	TGCAGTGCCGTGGAGGGGGCCAACGTCCTGACTTTC	CSAVEGANVLTF
many	TRBV6-1	TRBJ1-2	NA	TGTGCCAGCAGTGACTTCTATGGCTACACCTTC	CASSDFYGYTF
many	TRBV5-1	TRBJ2-2	NA	TGCGCCAGTGGAGATTCAGACACCGGGGAGCTGTTTTTT	CASGDSDTGELFF
many	TRBV5-6	TRBJ2-6	NA	TGTGCCAGCAGCTTGTACGGGTCTGGGGCCAACGTCCTGACTTTC	CASSLYGSGANVLTF
few	TRBV2	TRBJ2-5	NA	TGTGCCAGCCGGCCCGGCGAGACCCAGTACTTC	CASRPGETQYF
many	TRBV5-6	TRBJ1-3	NA	TGTGCCAGCAGGGACCTGGGTTCGGACGGAAACACCATATATTTT	CASRDLGSDGNTIYF
many	TRBV10-3	TRBJ1-2	NA	TGTGCCATCAGTGACAGTGAAAAACAGAGTGGTCAGTATGGCTACACCTTC	CAISDSEKQSGQYGYTF
many	TRBV10-3	TRBJ2-7	TRBD1	TGTGCCATCAGTGAGGGCGGACAGGGATCACCCTACGAGCAGTACTTC	CAISEGGQGSPYEQYF
many	TRBV6-5	TRBJ1-1	NA	TGTGCCAGCAGTTACTCGGGACGGATAAACACTGAAGCTTTCTTT	CASSYSGRINTEAFF
many	TRBV6-5	TRBJ1-4	TRBD1	TGTGCCAGCAGTTACTACAGGGGCGCTCCGAAACTGTTTTTT	CASSYYRGAPKLFF
few	TRBV20-1	TRBJ2-3	NA	TGCAGTGCTCGGACAGCTTCGGGGGATACGCAGTATTTT	CSARTASGDTQYF
many	TRBV20-1	TRBJ1-1	NA	TGCAGTGCTAGAGACACCCTGGGGCTCAGAGCGAACACTGAAGCTTTCTTT	CSARDTLGLRANTEAFF
many	TRBV15	TRBJ2-3	TRBD2	TGTGCCACCAGCTGGAGGCTAGCGGGAGGTTATACGCAGTATTTT	CATSWRLAGGYTQYF
many	TRBV4-2	TRBJ1-2	NA	TGTGCCAGCAGCCAAGTCGGGGGGAGAGCTGGCTACACCTTC	CASSQVGGRAGYTF
many	TRBV7-2	TRBJ1-1	NA	TGTGCCAGCAGCTTAGCGCCCTCCTTCAACACTGAAGCTTTCTTT	CASSLAPSFNTEAFF
few	TRBV6-2/TRBV6-3	TRBJ1-1	NA	TGTGCCAGCAGTTACCTCGGAAGGGACACTGAAGCTTTCTTT	CASSYLGRDTEAFF
many	TRBV12-3/TRBV12-4	TRBJ1-1	NA	TGTGCCAGCAGTCCCCGGGTGAGAGAAGCTTTCTTT	CASSPRVREAFF
many	TRBV5-1	TRBJ1-1	NA	TGCGCCAGCAGCCAAGGACTAATTCCTATTGAAGCTTTCTTT	CASSQGLIPIEAFF
many	TRBV5-1	TRBJ2-7	NA	TGCGCCAGCAGCTTGAGGACAGATACCTACGAGCAGTACTTC	CASSLRTDTYEQYF
many	TRBV29-1	TRBJ2-3	TRBD2	TGCAGCGTTGACAGCGGGGGGACAGATACGCAGTATTTT	CSVDSGGTDTQYF
many	TRBV6-2/TRBV6-3	TRBJ2-1	NA	TGTGCCAGCAGTTATTCCCCGGGCCCAAACAATGAGCAGTTCTTC	CASSYSPGPNNEQFF
many	TRBV6-1	TRBJ2-5	NA	TGTGCCAGCAGACCCACGGGTCTTAGTTTAGCCCAGTACTTC	CASRPTGLSLAQYF
many	TRBV5-1	TRBJ2-5	TRBD2	TGCGCCAGCAGCTTGGTCGGTCTAGCGGGGGCCCAAGAGACCCAGTACTTC	CASSLVGLAGAQETQYF
many	TRBV7-9	TRBJ1-4	NA	TGTGCCAGCAGCTACAGGGCAACTAATGAAAAACTGTTTTTT	CASSYRATNEKLFF
many	TRBV6-1	TRBJ1-2	TRBD1	TGTGCCAGCAGTCCCGGGACAGCTATTTATGGCTACACCTTC	CASSPGTAIYGYTF
many	TRBV18	TRBJ2-3	NA	TGTGCCAGCTCACCAACAGACGGGGAAGGTACGCAGTATTTT	CASSPTDGEGTQYF
NA	TRBV12-3/TRBV12-4	TRBJ2-4	NA	TGTGCCAGCCACCGTAGCGCGGGACCAAACATTCAGTACTTC	CASHRSAGPNIQYF
few	TRBV10-2	TRBJ2-7	NA	TGCGCCAGCAGGAGTTCCCACGAGCAGTACTTC	CASRSSHEQYF
many	TRBV5-6	TRBJ2-3	NA	TGTGCCAGCAGCTTGGGGACAGGCACAGATACGCAGTATTTT	CASSLGTGTDTQYF
many	TRBV20-1	TRBJ2-1	NA	TGCAGTGCTAGGGCGGGATACAATGAGCAGTTCTTC	CSARAGYNEQFF
many	TRBV25-1	TRBJ2-5	NA	TGTGCCAGCATGGGCGAGCTCCTTGTGACCCAGTACTTC	CASMGELLVTQYF
many	TRBV10-3	TRBJ2-1	NA	TGTGCCATCAGTGGGGTGGGGGAGCAGTTCTTC	CAISGVGEQFF
NA	TRBV7-2	TRBJ2-5	NA	TGTGCCAGCAGCGAGTACGCCGGTAAAGAGACCCAGTACTTC	CASSEYAGKETQYF
many	TRBV6-1	TRBJ2-7	NA	TGTGCCAGCAGAACGGGCAGCCTCGGTTCCGAGCAGTACTTC	CASRTGSLGSEQYF